The clone carrying this T cell receptor (beta chain) was recorded once. Its antigen is not identified. The data were obtained in a study of blood T cells in healthy people across ages. For the second PCR, which ran for about 7 to 11 cycles, a sample-barcoded 5' primer and a J-beta primer mix were used. Each cDNA molecule, via a template-switch adaptor with 12 random nucleotides, was tagged. From the 5' RACE reads, TCRdb called clonotypes with MiXCR, one entry per CDR3 protein. The data hold about 570,000 distinct CDR3 sequences, with about 25% observed a single time. V shed 5 bases and J 1 base; nucleotides not matched to a gene: 2. This CDR3 region has 14 residues. CDR1 is DFQATT, CDR2 SNEGSKA, per germline (reference sequence). Study observations and caveats: Diversity estimated from one million T cells was considered an underestimate. Comparison with aged donors showed that long-lived donors had more naive CD4+ cells and higher diversity.

In each sample, at least 7 million PBMCs were isolated. This TCR was sampled from a woman aged 70-85 years in good health. The sequencing sample was made of blood. V usage is TRBV20-1 and J usage is TRBJ2-6, with 7 bases identical to TRBD1. The CDR3 nucleotides are TGCAGTGCTCGACAGGGTTCTGGGGCCAACGTCCTGACTTTC. It is translated as CSARQGSGANVLTF.